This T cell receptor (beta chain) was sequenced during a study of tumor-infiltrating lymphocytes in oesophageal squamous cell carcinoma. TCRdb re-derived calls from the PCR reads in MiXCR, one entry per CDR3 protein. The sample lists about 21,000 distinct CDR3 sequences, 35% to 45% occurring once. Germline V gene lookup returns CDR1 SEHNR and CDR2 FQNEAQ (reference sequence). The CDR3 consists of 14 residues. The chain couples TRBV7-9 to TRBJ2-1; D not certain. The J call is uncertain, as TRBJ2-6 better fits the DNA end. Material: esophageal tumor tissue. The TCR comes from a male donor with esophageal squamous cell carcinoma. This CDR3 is CASSGGFFANVLTF. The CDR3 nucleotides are TGTGCCAGCAGCGGTGGATTTTTCGCCAACGTCCTGACTTTC.